This TCR beta chain was identified during a study of graft-versus-host responses after intestinal transplantation. Study details: Anti-thymocyte globulin induction preceded 2 to 4 years of tacrolimus and steroid maintenance in all recipients.

Regarding this clone: Antigen unknown.

Whole-study findings and limits: Investigators detected GvH clones in recipient marrow, with some emerging earlier in ileum or blood. HvG clone declines early post-transplant were associated with peak circulating GvH levels.

The assay was immunoSEQ multiplex PCR, and TCRdb's table has in-frame clones only and misses some. Of roughly 130,000 clones listed, 85% to 95% are singletons. Per germline, CDR1 SGHVS and CDR2 FQNEAQ. Deletions cut 5 bases from V and 0 bases from J, with 14 bases between. The CDR3 length is 17 residues. The source material was unstimulated CD4+ T cells sorted from spleen or lymph node cells, sampled before intestinal transplant. The source of this sequence is a human donor who received an intestinal transplant. The chain recombines TRBV7-8 with TRBJ2-6; D is uncertain. Here the CDR3 reads CASSRSGWTSGANVLTF. The CDR3 DNA is TGTGCCAGCAGCCGATCTGGGTGGACCTCTGGGGCCAACGTCCTGACTTTC.